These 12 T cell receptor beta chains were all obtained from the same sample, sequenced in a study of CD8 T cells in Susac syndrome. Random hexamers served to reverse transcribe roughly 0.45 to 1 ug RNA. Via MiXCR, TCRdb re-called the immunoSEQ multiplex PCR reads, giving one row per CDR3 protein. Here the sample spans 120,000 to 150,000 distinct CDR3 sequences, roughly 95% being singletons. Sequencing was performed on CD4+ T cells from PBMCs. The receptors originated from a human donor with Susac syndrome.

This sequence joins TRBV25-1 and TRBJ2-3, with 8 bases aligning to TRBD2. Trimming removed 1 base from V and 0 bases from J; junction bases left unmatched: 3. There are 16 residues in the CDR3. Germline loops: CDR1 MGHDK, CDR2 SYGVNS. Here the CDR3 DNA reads TGTGCCAGCAGTGAATCCAGCGGGGGTAGCACAGATACGCAGTATTTT. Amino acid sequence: CASSESSGGSTDTQYF.

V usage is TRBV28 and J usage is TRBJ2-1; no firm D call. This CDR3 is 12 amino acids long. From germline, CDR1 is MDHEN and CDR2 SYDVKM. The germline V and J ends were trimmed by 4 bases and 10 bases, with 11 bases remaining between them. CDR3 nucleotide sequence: TGTGCCAGCAGTTCCCAACCCGGGGAGCAGTTCTTC. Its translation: CASSSQPGEQFF.

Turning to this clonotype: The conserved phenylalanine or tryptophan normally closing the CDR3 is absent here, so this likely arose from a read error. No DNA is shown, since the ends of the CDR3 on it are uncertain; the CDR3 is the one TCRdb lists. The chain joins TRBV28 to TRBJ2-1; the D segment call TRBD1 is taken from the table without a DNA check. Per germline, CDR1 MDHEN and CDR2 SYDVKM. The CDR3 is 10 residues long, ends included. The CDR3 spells CASPSGAGSI.

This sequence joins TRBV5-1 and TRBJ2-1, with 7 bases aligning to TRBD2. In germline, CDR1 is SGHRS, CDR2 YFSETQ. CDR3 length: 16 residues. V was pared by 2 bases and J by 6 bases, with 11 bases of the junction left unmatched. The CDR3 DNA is TGCGCCAGCAGCTTCACCACTCTAGCGGTAGCCAATGAGCAGTTCTTC. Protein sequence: CASSFTTLAVANEQFF.

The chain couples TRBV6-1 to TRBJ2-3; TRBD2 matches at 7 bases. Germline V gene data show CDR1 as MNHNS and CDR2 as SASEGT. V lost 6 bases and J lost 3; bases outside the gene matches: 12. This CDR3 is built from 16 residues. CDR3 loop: CASRNHAGVRTDTQYF. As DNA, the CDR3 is TGTGCCAGCAGGAACCACGCGGGAGTTCGGACAGATACGCAGTATTTT.

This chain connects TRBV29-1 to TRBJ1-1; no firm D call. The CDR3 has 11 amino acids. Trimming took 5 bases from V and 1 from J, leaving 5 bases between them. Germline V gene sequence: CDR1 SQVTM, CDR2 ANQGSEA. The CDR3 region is CSVFRNTEAFF. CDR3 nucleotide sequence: TGCAGCGTTTTTCGGAACACTGAAGCTTTCTTT. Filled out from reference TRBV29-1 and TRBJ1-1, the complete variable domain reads SAVISQKPSRDICQRGTSLTIQCQVDSQVTMMFWYRQQPGQSLTLIATANQGSEATYESGFVIDKFPISRPNLTFSTLTVSNMSPEDSSIYLCSVFRNTEAFFGQGTRLTVV.

CDR3 amino acids: CASSLSSGGVGYTF. Here the CDR3 DNA reads TGTGCCAGCAGTTTATCATCAGGTGGGGTCGGCTACACCTTC. The V call is TRBV12-3 or TRBV12-4, the J call TRBJ1-2; D not certain. Trimming shortened V by 2 bases and J by 8 bases, and 15 bases separated the two germline ends. The CDR3 covers 14 residues.

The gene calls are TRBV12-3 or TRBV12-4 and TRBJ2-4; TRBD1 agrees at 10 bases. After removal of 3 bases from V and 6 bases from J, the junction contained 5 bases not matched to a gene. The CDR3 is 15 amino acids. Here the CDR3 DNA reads TGTGCCAGCAGTTTTCTGGGACAGGGGATAAACATTCAGTACTTC. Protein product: CASSFLGQGINIQYF.

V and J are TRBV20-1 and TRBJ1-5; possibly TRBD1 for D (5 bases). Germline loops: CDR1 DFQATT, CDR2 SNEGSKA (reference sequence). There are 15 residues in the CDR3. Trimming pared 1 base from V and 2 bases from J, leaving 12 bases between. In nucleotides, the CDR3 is TGCAGTGCTAGAGCCTCAGGGTCGGGCAATCAGCCCCAGCATTTT. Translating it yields CSARASGSGNQPQHF.

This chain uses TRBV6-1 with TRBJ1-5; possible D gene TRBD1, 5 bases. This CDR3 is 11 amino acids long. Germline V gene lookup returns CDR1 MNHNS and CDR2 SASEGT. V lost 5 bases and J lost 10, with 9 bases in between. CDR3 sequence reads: CASSSQGPQHF. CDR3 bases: TGTGCCAGCAGTTCCCAGGGCCCCCAGCATTTT.

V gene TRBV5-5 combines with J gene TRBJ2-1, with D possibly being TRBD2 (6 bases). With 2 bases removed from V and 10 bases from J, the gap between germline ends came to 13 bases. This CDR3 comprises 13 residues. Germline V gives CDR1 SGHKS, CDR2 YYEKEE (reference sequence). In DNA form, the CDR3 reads TGTGCCAGCAGCTTCCAGGGAGGCAGCGAGCAGTTCTTC. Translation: CASSFQGGSEQFF.

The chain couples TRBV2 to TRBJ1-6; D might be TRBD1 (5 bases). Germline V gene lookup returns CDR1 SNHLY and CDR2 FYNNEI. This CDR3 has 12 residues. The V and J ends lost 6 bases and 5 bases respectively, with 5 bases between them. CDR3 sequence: CASRGDNSPLHF. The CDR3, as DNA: TGTGCCAGCAGGGGGGATAATTCACCCCTCCACTTT. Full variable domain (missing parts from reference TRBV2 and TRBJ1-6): EPEVTQTPSHQVTQMGQEVILRCVPISNHLYFYWYRQILGQKVEFLVSFYNNEISEKSEIFDDQFSVERPDGSNFTLKIRSTKLEDSAMYFCASRGDNSPLHFGNGTRLTVT.